The 11 T cell receptor beta chains below come from one sample, sequenced in a study of identical twins. TCRdb reprocessed the 5' RACE reads via MiXCR and lists one record per CDR3 protein. Among about 150,000 distinct CDR3 sequences listed, around 3.6% were seen once. Source material: memory T cells sorted from blood. These receptors originate from a man aged 18 to 29 in good health.

This clonotype was observed many times. The chain couples TRBV20-1 to TRBJ2-7; 8 nucleotides match TRBD1. CDR3 size: 12 residues. Germline CDR1 DFQATT, CDR2 SNEGSKA (reference sequence). V lost 5 bases and J lost 6; bases outside the gene matches: 6. The CDR3 loop is CSAAQGDGEQYV. The CDR3 DNA is TGCAGTGCTGCACAGGGGGATGGCGAGCAGTACGTC.

In its sample, this clonotype was seen once. The chain is built from TRBV6-1 and TRBJ2-1, with TRBD2 matching 16 bases. After removal of 2 bases from V and 4 bases from J, the junction contained 11 bases not matched to a gene. The CDR3 extends over 20 amino acids. Germline lookup yields CDR1 MNHNS and CDR2 SASEGT. The CDR3 reads CASSEYRGTSGRARYNEQFF. CDR3 DNA: TGTGCCAGCAGTGAATACAGGGGGACTAGCGGGAGGGCCAGATACAATGAGCAGTTCTTC.

This clonotype was recorded at least ten times. The chain carries TRBV4-3 and TRBJ2-4; possible D gene TRBD2, 5 bases. The CDR3 consists of 14 residues. Germline CDR1 reads LGHNA; CDR2 reads YSLEER. With 0 bases removed from V and 9 bases from J, the gap between germline ends came to 12 bases. The CDR3 bases are TGCGCCAGCAGCCAAGATACCTTGGGGAGCATTCAGTACTTC. This gives the protein CASSQDTLGSIQYF.

In its sample, this clonotype was seen many times. The CDR3, as DNA: TGTGCCAGCAGCCGAGGGGACCGGCAGGGCACTGAAGCTTTCTTT. Its protein product is CASSRGDRQGTEAFF. J is TRBJ1-1 and V is TRBV4-2; perhaps TRBD1 as D (5 bases). V dropped 4 bases and J dropped 4 bases, with 16 bases sitting between them. The length of the CDR3 is 15 residues. Germline V gene sequence: CDR1 LGHNA, CDR2 YNFKEQ.

This clonotype was picked up many times. The chain uses TRBV7-8 and TRBJ2-7; 10 bases match TRBD1. Germline V lookup: CDR1 SGHVS, CDR2 FQNEAQ. The junction had 7 bases not matched to a gene; V was cut back by 2 bases and J by 6 bases. This CDR3 is built from 15 residues. The CDR3 loop is CASSLMLGQGSEQYV. The DNA for the CDR3 is TGTGCCAGCAGCTTAATGCTGGGACAGGGGTCCGAGCAGTACGTC.

This clonotype showed up many times. This sequence joins TRBV5-1 and TRBJ2-7; TRBD2 matches 8 bases. The CDR3 loop spans 14 amino acids. Trimming took 4 bases from V and 7 from J; bases not matched to a gene: 10. CDR1 and CDR2 from the germline V gene are SGHRS and YFSETQ. The CDR3 sequence is CASSPPGGRREQYF. CDR3 DNA: TGCGCCAGCAGCCCCCCCGGCGGGAGGAGAGAGCAGTACTTC.

This clonotype was seen at least ten times. This chain connects TRBV7-6 to TRBJ2-2, with D possibly matching TRBD2 (6 bases). This CDR3 region has 16 residues. The V gene's germline CDR1 is SGHVS and CDR2 FNYEAQ. Trimming took off 0 bases at V and 0 bases at J, with 8 bases between the two ends. The CDR3 DNA is TGTGCCAGCAGCTTAGCGTCTAGCGCGAACACCGGGGAGCTGTTTTTT. Residues: CASSLASSANTGELFF.

This clonotype was picked up many times. CDR3 sequence reads: CASTQHATNEKLFF. CDR3 DNA: TGTGCCAGCACCCAACATGCAACTAATGAAAAACTGTTTTTT. The rearrangement uses TRBV28 and TRBJ1-4; D remains ambiguous. Germline assignment: CDR1 MDHEN and CDR2 SYDVKM. This CDR3 has 14 amino acids. The V end was cut by 7 bases, the J end by 0 bases, with 9 bases between.

This clonotype was found many times. The chain combines TRBV11-2 with TRBJ2-1; possibly TRBD1 or TRBD2 for D (5 bases each). The CDR3 covers 14 residues. V was clipped by 2 bases and J by 9 bases, with 14 bases between them. The germline gives CDR1 SGHAT, CDR2 FQNNGV. CDR3 loop: CASSLTLPRGEQFF. The CDR3 region has the DNA TGTGCCAGCAGCTTAACCCTTCCGAGGGGTGAGCAGTTCTTC.

This clonotype was recorded at least ten times. V is TRBV11-2 and J is TRBJ2-2; D unresolved. Deletions cut 2 bases from V and 5 bases from J, with 15 bases between. The CDR3 loop spans 16 amino acids. Germline-derived CDR1 and CDR2 are SGHAT and FQNNGV. CDR3 sequence: CASSLPRHWDTGELFF. The CDR3 nucleotides are TGTGCCAGCAGCTTACCTCGCCATTGGGATACCGGGGAGCTGTTTTTT.

In this sample, this clonotype turned up many times. The CDR3 loop is CASSFPSGSIRNEQFF. CDR3 in DNA: TGTGCCAGCAGTTTTCCTAGCGGGTCGATTAGGAATGAGCAGTTCTTC. V and J are TRBV12-3 or TRBV12-4 and TRBJ2-1; 8 nucleotides agree with TRBD2. Trimming took 3 bases from V and 7 from J; bases not matched to a gene: 11. The CDR3 runs 16 residues.